A single sample is the source of the 11 T cell receptor beta chains below, sequenced in a study of monozygotic twins with cystic fibrosis. The repertoire was sequenced with immunoSEQ multiplex PCR; TCRdb's copy has only in-frame clones and lacks some. Counted here are about 29,000 clones, around 85% occurring once; the ten biggest clones make up around 0.88%. Material: blood. These receptors were obtained from a girl aged 2-10 years with cystic fibrosis.

V gene TRBV5-4 combines with J gene TRBJ1-4; no reliable D call. This CDR3 comprises 16 residues. V was clipped by 0 bases and J by 0 bases, with 9 bases between them. Germline CDR1 SGHNT, CDR2 YYREEE (reference sequence). The CDR3 DNA reads as TGTGCCAGCAGCTTGGTCCCGAAGGCAACTAATGAAAAACTGTTTTTT. Translated, it gives CASSLVPKATNEKLFF. The full variable domain, with the rest looked up from reference TRBV5-4 and TRBJ1-4, is ETGVTQSPTHLIKTRGQQVTLRCSSQSGHNTVSWYQQALGQGPQFIFQYYREEENGRGNFPPRFSGLQFPNYSSELNVNALELDDSALYLCASSLVPKATNEKLFFGSGTQLSVL.

This rearrangement joins TRBV6-5 to TRBJ1-2; 7 nucleotides line up with TRBD1. Losses at the gene ends were 0 bases for V and 3 bases for J; bases not matched to a gene: 1. The CDR3 loop spans 14 amino acids. From germline, CDR1 is MNHEY and CDR2 SVGAGI. The CDR3 loop is CASSYSGTDYGYTF. The CDR3 DNA reads as TGTGCCAGCAGTTACTCTGGGACAGACTATGGCTACACCTTC.

The gene calls are TRBV19 and TRBJ1-1; D gene ambiguous. Germline loops: CDR1 LNHDA, CDR2 SQIVND (reference sequence). V was shortened by 5 bases and J by 8 bases, with 15 bases between the two germline ends. The CDR3 extends over 13 amino acids. In DNA, the CDR3 is TGTGCCAGTAGTCCCGGACCGGCCGACGAAGCTTTCTTT. It yields the protein CASSPGPADEAFF.

Only one count was recorded for this clone. This chain joins TRBV2 and TRBJ1-1; no firm D call. This CDR3 comprises 12 residues. Germline assignment: CDR1 SNHLY and CDR2 FYNNEI. V was cut by 6 bases and J by 0 bases, with 5 bases left in between. The CDR3 DNA follows: TGTGCCAGCAGAATAATGAACACTGAAGCTTTCTTT. The encoded protein is CASRIMNTEAFF.

This chain joins TRBV19 and TRBJ1-1; D remains unclear. CDR1 is LNHDA, CDR2 SQIVND, per germline (reference sequence). Trimming removed 7 bases at V and 0 bases at J, with 12 bases between. The CDR3 has 14 amino acids. Here the CDR3 reads CASTPAGLNTEAFF. As DNA, the CDR3 is TGTGCCAGTACTCCGGCGGGGTTGAACACTGAAGCTTTCTTT.

The count of this clone is one. CDR3 in DNA: TGTGCCAGTAGTATTAGCGGCGGAATCTATGGCTACACCTTC. This codes for CASSISGGIYGYTF. The genes are TRBV19 and TRBJ1-2; no clear D gene. The V gene lost 3 bases and the J gene lost 4 bases, with 12 bases spanning the gap. This CDR3 comprises 14 residues. The germline gives CDR1 LNHDA, CDR2 SQIVND (reference sequence). Complete variable domain (other parts from reference TRBV19 and TRBJ1-2): DGGITQSPKYLFRKEGQNVTLSCEQNLNHDAMYWYRQDPGQGLRLIYYSQIVNDFQKGDIAEGYSVSREKKESFPLTVTSAQKNPTAFYLCASSISGGIYGYTFGSGTRLTVV.

The genes are TRBV5-8 and TRBJ1-5; no clear D gene. CDR1 and CDR2 from the germline V gene are SGHTS and YDEGEE. V lost 4 bases to trimming and J lost 10 bases, with 18 bases between them. CDR3 length equals 14 residues. Here the CDR3 DNA reads TGTGCCAGCAGCGGCGGACGGACTTCATATCCCCAGCATTTT. This encodes CASSGGRTSYPQHF.

The chain joins TRBV7-8 to TRBJ1-1; D gene ambiguous. Trimming took 4 bases from V and 0 from J, leaving 6 bases between them. The CDR3 runs 13 residues. From germline, CDR1 is SGHVS and CDR2 FQNEAQ. CDR3 sequence reads: CASSSTLNTEAFF. CDR3 nucleotide sequence: TGTGCCAGCAGCTCTACCTTGAACACTGAAGCTTTCTTT.

The rearrangement uses TRBV9 and TRBJ2-3; 9 bases map to TRBD1. The CDR3 consists of 17 residues. Trimming cost V 3 bases and J 0 bases; bases outside gene matches: 8. Germline CDR1 is SGDLS and CDR2 is YYNGEE. DNA for the CDR3: TGTGCCAGCAGCGCGGGGACAGGGACCTATAGCACAGATACGCAGTATTTT. It specifies CASSAGTGTYSTDTQYF.

The chain joins TRBV5-8 to TRBJ2-7; D not resolved. The CDR3 runs to 13 residues. Germline assignment: CDR1 SGHTS and CDR2 YDEGEE. The V end was cut by 4 bases, the J end by 7 bases, with 15 bases between. The CDR3 is CASSPIDRWEQYF. CDR3 nucleotides: TGTGCCAGCAGCCCCATAGATAGGTGGGAGCAGTACTTC.

The chain joins TRBV5-1 to TRBJ1-6; unclear D gene. V lost 0 bases and J 1 base, leaving 5 bases between the germline ends. Germline V CDR1 and CDR2: SGHRS, YFSETQ. The CDR3 spans 15 residues. The CDR3 region has the DNA TGCGCCAGCAGCTTGGAGGGTTCCTATAATTCACCCCTCCACTTT. The encoded protein is CASSLEGSYNSPLHF. The variable domain in full, completed from reference TRBV5-1 and TRBJ1-6, reads KAGVTQTPRYLIKTRGQQVTLSCSPISGHRSVSWYQQTPGQGLQFLFEYFSETQRNKGNFPGRFSGRQFSNSRSEMNVSTLELGDSALYLCASSLEGSYNSPLHFGNGTRLTVT.